This T cell receptor beta chain originates from a study of early T cells in non-severe SARS-CoV-2 infection. Study summary: The authors sequenced bulk RNA from unsorted whole blood, leaving chains unpaired.

The CDR3 length is 15 residues. Germline V gene data show CDR1 as SGHDT and CDR2 as YYEEEE. V was cut by 0 bases and J by 2 bases, with 12 bases left in between. TCRdb used MiXCR to reprocess the 5' RACE reads, holding one entry per CDR3 protein. The data contain 50,000 to 80,000 distinct CDR3 sequences, less than 9.5% of them singletons. Only a few counts were recorded for this clonotype. Source: whole blood, taken at baseline. J is TRBJ2-7 and V is TRBV5-6; tentative D call: TRBD1 (5 bases). This TCR derives from an adult who was a healthcare worker with PCR-confirmed SARS-CoV-2 infection or an uninfected control (not recorded which). The CDR3 spells CASSLETAGTYEQYF. DNA for the CDR3: TGTGCCAGCAGCTTGGAGACAGCCGGAACCTACGAGCAGTACTTC.